This TCR beta chain was captured by sequencing in a study of patients and donors after allogeneic stem cell transplantation. TCRdb ran MiXCR on the RT-PCR reads and lists one entry per CDR3 protein. The sample carries about 960,000 distinct CDR3 sequences, 18% recorded once. This CDR3 has 12 amino acids. V gave up 2 bases and J gave up 8 bases, with 9 bases separating them. Germline lookup yields CDR1 MGHDK and CDR2 SYGVNS. Sequencing was performed on blood, either unsorted or a sorted T cell fraction (not recorded which). This receptor was identified in a human donor who was either an allogeneic HSCT recipient or a stem cell or donor lymphocyte infusion donor (not recorded which). It is not recorded whose cells these are; they may come from a transplant donor. The J gene is TRBJ1-1, the V gene TRBV25-1; D is unresolved. The CDR3 region has the DNA TGTGCCAGCAGTGAAAAGGGAGTCGAAGCTTTCTTT. This codes for CASSEKGVEAFF.